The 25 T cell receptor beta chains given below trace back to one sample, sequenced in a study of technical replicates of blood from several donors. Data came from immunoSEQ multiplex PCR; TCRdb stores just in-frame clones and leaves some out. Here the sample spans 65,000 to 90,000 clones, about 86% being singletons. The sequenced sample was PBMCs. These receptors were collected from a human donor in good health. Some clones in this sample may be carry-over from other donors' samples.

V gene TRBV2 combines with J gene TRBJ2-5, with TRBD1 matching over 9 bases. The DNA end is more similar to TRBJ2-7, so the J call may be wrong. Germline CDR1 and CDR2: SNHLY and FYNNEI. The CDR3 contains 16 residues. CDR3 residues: CASRSDRTGQGDEQYF. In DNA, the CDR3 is TGTGCCAGCAGATCAGATAGAACGGGACAGGGCGACGAGCAGTACTTC.

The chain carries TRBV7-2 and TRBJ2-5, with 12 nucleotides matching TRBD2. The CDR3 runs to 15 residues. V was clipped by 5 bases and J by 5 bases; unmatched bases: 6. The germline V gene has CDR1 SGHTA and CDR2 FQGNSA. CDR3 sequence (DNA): TGTGCCAGCAGCCGCTCTCTAGCGGGAGGGGAGACCCAGTACTTC. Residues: CASSRSLAGGETQYF.

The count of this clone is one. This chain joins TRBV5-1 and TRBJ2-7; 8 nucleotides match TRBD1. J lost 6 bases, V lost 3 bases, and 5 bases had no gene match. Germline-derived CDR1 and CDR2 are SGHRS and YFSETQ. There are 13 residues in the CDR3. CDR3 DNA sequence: TGCGCCAGCAGCTGGGACAGGTTTGGCGAGCAGTACTTC. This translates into CASSWDRFGEQYF.

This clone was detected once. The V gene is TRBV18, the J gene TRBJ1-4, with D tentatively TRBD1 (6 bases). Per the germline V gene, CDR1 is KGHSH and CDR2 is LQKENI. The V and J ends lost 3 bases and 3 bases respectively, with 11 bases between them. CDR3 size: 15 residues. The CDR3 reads CASSPWDNPNEKLFF. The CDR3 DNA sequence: TGTGCCAGCTCACCCTGGGACAACCCTAATGAAAAACTGTTTTTT.

The CDR3 is CASKTGPANSPLHF. The CDR3 bases are TGTGCCAGCAAGACAGGGCCAGCCAATTCACCCCTCCACTTT. The chain is built from TRBV2 and TRBJ1-6; 7 bases are shared with TRBD1. The V gene end was trimmed by 7 bases and the J gene end by 7 bases; junction bases not matched to a gene: 7. Germline V gene data show CDR1 as SNHLY and CDR2 as FYNNEI. The CDR3 consists of 14 residues.

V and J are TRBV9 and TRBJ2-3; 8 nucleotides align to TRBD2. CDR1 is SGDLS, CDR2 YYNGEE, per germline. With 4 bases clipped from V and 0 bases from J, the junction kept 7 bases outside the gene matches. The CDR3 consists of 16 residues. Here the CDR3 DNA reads TGTGCCAGCAGCACTCCCACTAGCGGCAGCACAGATACGCAGTATTTT. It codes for CASSTPTSGSTDTQYF.

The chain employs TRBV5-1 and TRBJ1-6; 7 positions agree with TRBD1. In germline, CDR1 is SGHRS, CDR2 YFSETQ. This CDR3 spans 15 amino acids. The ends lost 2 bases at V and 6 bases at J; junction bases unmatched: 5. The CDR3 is CASSFGTARNSPLHF. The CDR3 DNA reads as TGCGCCAGCAGCTTTGGGACAGCTCGTAATTCACCCCTCCACTTT.

CDR3 residues: CASSVGQTAYAGELFF. The CDR3 nucleotides read TGTGCCAGCAGCGTTGGACAAACAGCATACGCCGGGGAGCTGTTTTTT. The chain recombines TRBV9 with TRBJ2-2; a weak D match, TRBD1 (5 bases). Trimming cost V 2 bases and J 6 bases, with 17 bases left between them. Germline values: CDR1 SGDLS, CDR2 YYNGEE. The CDR3 is made up of 16 amino acids.

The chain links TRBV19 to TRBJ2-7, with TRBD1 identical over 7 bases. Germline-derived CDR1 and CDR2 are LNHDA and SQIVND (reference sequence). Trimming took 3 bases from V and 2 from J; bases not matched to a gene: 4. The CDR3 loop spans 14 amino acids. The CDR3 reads CASSIGQGAYEQYF. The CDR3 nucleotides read TGTGCCAGTAGTATTGGGCAGGGGGCCTACGAGCAGTACTTC.

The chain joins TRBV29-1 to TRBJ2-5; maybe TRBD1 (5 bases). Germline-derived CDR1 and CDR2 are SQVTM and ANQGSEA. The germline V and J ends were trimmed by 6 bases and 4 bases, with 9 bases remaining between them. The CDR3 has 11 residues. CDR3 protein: CSVTGRETQYF. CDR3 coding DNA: TGCAGCGTAACAGGACGAGAGACCCAGTACTTC.

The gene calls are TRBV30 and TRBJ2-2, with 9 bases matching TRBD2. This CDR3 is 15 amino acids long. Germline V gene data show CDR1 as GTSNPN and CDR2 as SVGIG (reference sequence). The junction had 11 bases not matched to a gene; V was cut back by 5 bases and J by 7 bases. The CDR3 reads CAWGRVAGVGGELFF. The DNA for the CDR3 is TGTGCCTGGGGTAGGGTAGCGGGAGTAGGCGGGGAGCTGTTTTTT.

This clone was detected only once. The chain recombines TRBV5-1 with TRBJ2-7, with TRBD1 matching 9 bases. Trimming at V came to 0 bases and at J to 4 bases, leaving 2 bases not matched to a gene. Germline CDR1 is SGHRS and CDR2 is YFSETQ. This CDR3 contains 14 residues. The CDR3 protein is CASSLGDRGYEQYF. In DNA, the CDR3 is TGCGCCAGCAGCTTGGGAGACAGGGGGTACGAGCAGTACTTC.

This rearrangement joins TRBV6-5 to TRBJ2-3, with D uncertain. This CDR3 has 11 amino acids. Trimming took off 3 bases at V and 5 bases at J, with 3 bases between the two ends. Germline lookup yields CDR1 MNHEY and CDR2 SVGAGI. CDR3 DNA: TGTGCCAGCAGTTATCAAGATACGCAGTATTTT. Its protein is CASSYQDTQYF.

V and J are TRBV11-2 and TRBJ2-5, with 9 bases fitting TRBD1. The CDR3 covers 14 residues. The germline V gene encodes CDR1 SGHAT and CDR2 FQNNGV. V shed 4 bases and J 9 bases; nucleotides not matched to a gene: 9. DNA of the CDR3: TGTGCCAGCAGCTCCAACAGGGGGCGCATGCCCCAGTACTTC. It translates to CASSSNRGRMPQYF.

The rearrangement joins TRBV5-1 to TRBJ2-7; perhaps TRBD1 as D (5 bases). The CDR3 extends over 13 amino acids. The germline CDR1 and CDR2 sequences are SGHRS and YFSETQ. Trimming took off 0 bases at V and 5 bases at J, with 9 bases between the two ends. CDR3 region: CASSLVQDNEQYF. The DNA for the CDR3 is TGCGCCAGCAGCTTGGTACAGGACAACGAGCAGTACTTC.

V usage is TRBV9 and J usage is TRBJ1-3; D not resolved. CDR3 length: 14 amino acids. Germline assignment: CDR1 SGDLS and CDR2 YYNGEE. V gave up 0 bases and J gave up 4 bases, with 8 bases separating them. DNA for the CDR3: TGTGCCAGCAGCGTAGACGGGGTAGGAAACACCATATATTTT. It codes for CASSVDGVGNTIYF.

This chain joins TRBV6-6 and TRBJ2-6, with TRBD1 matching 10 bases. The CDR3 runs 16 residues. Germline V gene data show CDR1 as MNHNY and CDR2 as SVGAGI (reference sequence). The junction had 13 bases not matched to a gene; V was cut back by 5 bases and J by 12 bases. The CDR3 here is CASSQGQGGSFPVLTF. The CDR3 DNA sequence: TGTGCCAGCAGTCAAGGACAGGGGGGATCATTCCCCGTCCTGACTTTC.

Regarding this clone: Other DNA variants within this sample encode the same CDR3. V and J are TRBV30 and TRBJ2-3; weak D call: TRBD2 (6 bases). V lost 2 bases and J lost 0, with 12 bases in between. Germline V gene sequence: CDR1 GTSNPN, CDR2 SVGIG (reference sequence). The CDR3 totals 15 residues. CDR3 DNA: TGTGCCTGGAGTACTCTAGCGCAAAGCACAGATACGCAGTATTTT. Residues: CAWSTLAQSTDTQYF. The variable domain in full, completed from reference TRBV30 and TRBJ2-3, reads SQTIHQWPATLVQPVGSPLSLECTVEGTSNPNLYWYRQAAGRGLQLLFYSVGIGQISSEVPQNLSASRPQDRQFILSSKKLLLSDSGFYLCAWSTLAQSTDTQYFGPGTRLTVL.

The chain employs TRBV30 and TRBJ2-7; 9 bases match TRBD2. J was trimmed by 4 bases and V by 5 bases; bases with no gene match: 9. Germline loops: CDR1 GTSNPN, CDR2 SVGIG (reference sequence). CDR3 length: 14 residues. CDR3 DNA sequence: TGTGCCTGGGATAGCGGGAGTGGTATTTACGAGCAGTACTTC. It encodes CAWDSGSGIYEQYF.

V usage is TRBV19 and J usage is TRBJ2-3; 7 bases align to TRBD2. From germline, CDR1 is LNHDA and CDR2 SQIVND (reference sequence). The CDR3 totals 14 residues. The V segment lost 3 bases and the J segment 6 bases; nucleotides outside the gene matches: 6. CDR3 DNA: TGTGCCAGTAGTATTGCCGGGAGGTGGGATACGCAGTATTTT. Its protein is CASSIAGRWDTQYF.

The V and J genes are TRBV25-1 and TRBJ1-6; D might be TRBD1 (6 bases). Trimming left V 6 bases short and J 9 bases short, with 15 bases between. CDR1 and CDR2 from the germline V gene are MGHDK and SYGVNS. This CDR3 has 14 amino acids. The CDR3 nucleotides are TGTGCCAGCAGATCACAGGGTTTGGCTTCACCCCTCCACTTT. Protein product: CASRSQGLASPLHF.

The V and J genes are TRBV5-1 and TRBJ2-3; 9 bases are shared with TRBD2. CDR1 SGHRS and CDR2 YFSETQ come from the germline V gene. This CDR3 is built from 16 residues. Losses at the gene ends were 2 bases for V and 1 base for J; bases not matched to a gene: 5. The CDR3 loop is CASSFRSGGGTDTQYF. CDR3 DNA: TGCGCCAGCAGCTTCCGTAGCGGGGGAGGCACAGATACGCAGTATTTT.

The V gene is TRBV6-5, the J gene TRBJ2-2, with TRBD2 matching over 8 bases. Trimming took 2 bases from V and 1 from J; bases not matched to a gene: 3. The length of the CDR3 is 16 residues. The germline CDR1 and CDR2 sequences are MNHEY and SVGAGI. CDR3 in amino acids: CASSYRGTRNTGELFF. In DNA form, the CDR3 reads TGTGCCAGCAGTTACAGGGGGACTAGGAACACCGGGGAGCTGTTTTTT.

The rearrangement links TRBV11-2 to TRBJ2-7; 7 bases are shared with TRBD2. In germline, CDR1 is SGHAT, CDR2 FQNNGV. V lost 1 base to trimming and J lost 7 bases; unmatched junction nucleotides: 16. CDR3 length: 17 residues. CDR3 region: CASSLAGTSAHRGEQYF. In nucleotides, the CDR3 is TGTGCCAGCAGCTTAGCCGGTACTAGCGCGCACCGAGGAGAGCAGTACTTC.

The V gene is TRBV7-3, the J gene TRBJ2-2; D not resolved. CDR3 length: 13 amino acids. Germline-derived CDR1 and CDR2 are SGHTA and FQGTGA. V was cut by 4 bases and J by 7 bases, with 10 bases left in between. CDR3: CASSSLVGGELFF. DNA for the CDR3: TGTGCCAGCAGCTCCCTGGTCGGCGGGGAGCTGTTTTTT.